This TCR beta chain originates from a study of T cells in localized non-small cell lung cancer. Repertoires were generated with immunoSEQ multiplex PCR, while TCRdb's copy carries only in-frame clones and drops some. Counted here are 90,000 or so clones, 87% occurring once; the ten biggest clones make up roughly 14%. J lost 5 bases, V lost 5 bases, and 10 bases had no gene match. The CDR3 spans 15 residues. Germline CDR1 reads LGHNA; CDR2 reads YNFKEQ. The chain employs TRBV4-2 and TRBJ2-5; 8 nucleotides line up with TRBD2. This material consisted of peripheral blood, taken before any cancer treatment. The source of this sequence is a man aged 35 to 69 with stage I squamous cell lung carcinoma. CDR3 sequence: CASSYGGAGAETQYF. CDR3 coding DNA: TGTGCCAGCAGCTACGGGGGGGCGGGGGCCGAGACCCAGTACTTC.